The rows below give T cell receptor beta chains drawn from one sample of a study of beta chain features in type 1 diabetes. Using immunoSEQ multiplex PCR, the repertoire was profiled, and TCRdb retains in-frame clones only, with some absent. The sample shows roughly 330,000 clones, approximately 15% of them seen only once. Sequencing input: naive CD4+ T cells from blood. The receptors stem from a woman under 30 with type 1 diabetes. Each CDR3 is given with its conserved first and last residue. The order of the fields is V gene, D gene, J gene, CDR3 DNA, CDR3 protein. The D gene is left open where the match is weak.

V gene: TRBV5-1; D gene: TRBD1; J gene: TRBJ2-2; CDR3 DNA: TGCGCCAGCAGCTCGGTGACAGGGGCCGACGACACCGGGGAGCTGTTTTTT; CDR3 protein: CASSSVTGADDTGELFF
V gene: TRBV5-1; D gene: TRBD1; J gene: TRBJ2-2; CDR3 DNA: TGCGCCAGTTTACCGGGACAGGGTACCGGGGAGCTGTTTTTT; CDR3 protein: CASLPGQGTGELFF
V gene: TRBV9; D gene: -; J gene: TRBJ2-3; CDR3 DNA: TGTGCCAGCAGCGTAGAGGAGCCAGATACGCAGTATTTT; CDR3 protein: CASSVEEPDTQYF
V gene: TRBV30; D gene: TRBD2; J gene: TRBJ2-5; CDR3 DNA: TGTGCCTGGAGTTTACTAGCGGGAGTCCGAGAGACCCAGTACTTC; CDR3 protein: CAWSLLAGVRETQYF
V gene: TRBV6-5; D gene: TRBD2; J gene: TRBJ2-7; CDR3 DNA: TGTGCCAGCAGCCAAAGCGGGAGTACGCCCTACGAGCAGTACTTC; CDR3 protein: CASSQSGSTPYEQYF
V gene: TRBV18; D gene: -; J gene: TRBJ1-2; CDR3 DNA: TGTGCCAGCTCACCCCAGTCCTATGGCTACACCTTC; CDR3 protein: CASSPQSYGYTF
V gene: TRBV10-3; D gene: -; J gene: TRBJ2-1; CDR3 DNA: TGTGCCACATGCAACGGGATCTTTATCGGCAATGAGCAGTTCTTC; CDR3 protein: CATCNGIFIGNEQFF
V gene: TRBV2; D gene: TRBD2; J gene: TRBJ2-1; CDR3 DNA: TGTGCCAGCAGCCTCAGGACTAGCGGGAGGGATGAGCAGTTCTTC; CDR3 protein: CASSLRTSGRDEQFF
V gene: TRBV15; D gene: TRBD2; J gene: TRBJ2-7; CDR3 DNA: TGTGCCACCAGCGGGGGGGGACTAGCGGCCAAACTCCTCTTC; CDR3 protein: CATSGGGLAAKLLF
V gene: TRBV7-3; D gene: -; J gene: TRBJ2-5; CDR3 DNA: TGTGCCAGCAGCCCATCCGGCCAAGAGACCCAGTACTTC; CDR3 protein: CASSPSGQETQYF